These T cell receptor beta chains were read from a single sample in a study of CD8+ T cells in alopecia areata. Only in-frame clones appear in the TCRdb table, and some are missing; sequencing was by immunoSEQ multiplex PCR. Of about 200,000 clones in the sample, around two fifths were seen once. The sequencing used CD4+ T cells sorted from blood, collected at approximately week 30, from a patient treated with tofacitinib. These receptors all come from a human donor with alopecia areata. The conserved cysteine and the conserved F or W are not part of the CDR3 here. A D gene is named only where the DNA matches it firmly.

d_call: .; v_call: TRBV11-2; j_call: TRBJ2-5; cdr3_aa: ASSPGGRVQETQY
d_call: TRBD1; v_call: TRBV29-1; j_call: TRBJ1-5; cdr3_aa: SVREGQAYQPQH
d_call: .; v_call: TRBV29-1; j_call: TRBJ2-5; cdr3_aa: SGVGGKETQY
d_call: .; v_call: TRBV13; j_call: TRBJ1-2; cdr3_aa: ASSPRLSTYYGYT
d_call: TRBD1; v_call: TRBV6-1; j_call: TRBJ1-2; cdr3_aa: ASSERTGRRT
d_call: TRBD1; v_call: TRBV4-1; j_call: TRBJ1-5; cdr3_aa: ASSQGVSGTGGVANQPQH
d_call: TRBD1; v_call: TRBV5-6; j_call: TRBJ1-2; cdr3_aa: ASRIGQGHLHGYT
d_call: .; v_call: TRBV14; j_call: TRBJ2-5; cdr3_aa: ASSIQETQY
d_call: TRBD1; v_call: TRBV4-2; j_call: TRBJ2-1; cdr3_aa: ASSQGTGVVDEQF
d_call: .; v_call: TRBV30; j_call: TRBJ2-3; cdr3_aa: AWRESMWERTDTQY
d_call: .; v_call: TRBV30; j_call: TRBJ2-7; cdr3_aa: AWSRPKDSKVYEQY
d_call: TRBD1; v_call: TRBV6-5; j_call: TRBJ2-5; cdr3_aa: ASRSLGGWEKTQY
d_call: .; v_call: TRBV13; j_call: TRBJ2-6; cdr3_aa: ASRVRSSGANVLT
d_call: TRBD1; v_call: TRBV7-9; j_call: TRBJ1-4; cdr3_aa: ASSADRGLGEKLF
d_call: .; v_call: TRBV7-9; j_call: TRBJ1-2; cdr3_aa: ASSPPPVNYGYT
d_call: .; v_call: TRBV6-1; j_call: .; cdr3_aa: ASSAPNYEQY
d_call: .; v_call: TRBV5-1; j_call: TRBJ2-3; cdr3_aa: ASSGPGTTTDTQY
d_call: TRBD2; v_call: TRBV18; j_call: TRBJ2-1; cdr3_aa: ASSIAGALIGQF
d_call: .; v_call: TRBV5-1; j_call: TRBJ2-6; cdr3_aa: ASSLGTRSGANVLT
d_call: TRBD1; v_call: TRBV6-1; j_call: TRBJ1-2; cdr3_aa: ASSEYRTGAYGYT
d_call: .; v_call: TRBV7-3; j_call: TRBJ1-6; cdr3_aa: ASSSSGTGSPLH
d_call: .; v_call: TRBV5-1; j_call: TRBJ2-5; cdr3_aa: ASSFLAQETQY
d_call: .; v_call: TRBV4-3; j_call: TRBJ1-1; cdr3_aa: ASRALGNTEAF
d_call: .; v_call: TRBV27; j_call: TRBJ1-5; cdr3_aa: ASSRGDGNQPQH
d_call: .; v_call: TRBV5-6; j_call: TRBJ2-7; cdr3_aa: ASARGISSGEQY
d_call: .; v_call: TRBV11-2; j_call: TRBJ2-3; cdr3_aa: ASSPKVGGTDTQY
d_call: .; v_call: TRBV18; j_call: TRBJ1-2; cdr3_aa: ASSQSRDYGYT
d_call: .; v_call: TRBV2; j_call: TRBJ1-1; cdr3_aa: ASSDGDGAEAF
d_call: TRBD2; v_call: TRBV30; j_call: TRBJ2-2; cdr3_aa: AWGGSRTGELF
d_call: .; v_call: TRBV30; j_call: TRBJ2-3; cdr3_aa: AWRRGSTDTQY
d_call: TRBD1; v_call: TRBV29-1; j_call: TRBJ1-2; cdr3_aa: SVAPGQRTNYGYT
d_call: .; v_call: TRBV12-5; j_call: TRBJ2-1; cdr3_aa: ASGGTADEQF